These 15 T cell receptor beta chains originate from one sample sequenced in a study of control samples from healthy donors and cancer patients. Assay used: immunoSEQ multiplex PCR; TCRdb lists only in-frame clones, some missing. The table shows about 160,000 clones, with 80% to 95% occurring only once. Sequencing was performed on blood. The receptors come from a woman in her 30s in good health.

The CDR3 spells CASSLEAWGEEGEQYF. The DNA of the CDR3 is TGTGCCAGCAGTCTGGAAGCGTGGGGAGAAGAGGGAGAGCAGTACTTC. The rearrangement joins TRBV27 to TRBJ2-7, with D possibly matching TRBD2 (5 bases). The CDR3 is 16 amino acids. Trimming took 5 bases from V and 7 from J, leaving 24 bases between them. The germline V gene has CDR1 MNHEY and CDR2 SMNVEV (reference sequence).

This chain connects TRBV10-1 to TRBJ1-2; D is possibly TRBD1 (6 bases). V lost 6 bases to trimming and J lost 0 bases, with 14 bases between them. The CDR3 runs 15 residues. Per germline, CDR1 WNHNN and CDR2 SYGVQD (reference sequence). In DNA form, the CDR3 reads TGCGCCAGCAGAAGGAAAAGGACAGCTAACTATGGCTACACCTTC. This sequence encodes CASRRKRTANYGYTF.

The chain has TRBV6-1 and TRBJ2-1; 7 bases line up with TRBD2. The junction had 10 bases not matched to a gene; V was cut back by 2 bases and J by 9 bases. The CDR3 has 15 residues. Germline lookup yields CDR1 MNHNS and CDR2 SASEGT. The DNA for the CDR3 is TGTGCCAGCAGTGAATCTGGCGGGAGTCGAGGTGAGCAGTTCTTC. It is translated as CASSESGGSRGEQFF.

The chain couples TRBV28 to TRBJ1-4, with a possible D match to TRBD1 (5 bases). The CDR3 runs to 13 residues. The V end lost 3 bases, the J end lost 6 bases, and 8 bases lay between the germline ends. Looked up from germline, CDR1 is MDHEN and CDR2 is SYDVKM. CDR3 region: CASSFEGDEKLFF. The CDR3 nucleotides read TGTGCCAGCAGTTTCGAAGGGGATGAAAAACTGTTTTTT.

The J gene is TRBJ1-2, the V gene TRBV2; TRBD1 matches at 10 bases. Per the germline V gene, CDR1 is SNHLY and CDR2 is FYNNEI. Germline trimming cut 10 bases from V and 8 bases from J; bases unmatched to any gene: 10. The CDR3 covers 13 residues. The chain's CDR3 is CATRQGAGGGYTF. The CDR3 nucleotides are TGTGCCACCAGACAGGGGGCAGGGGGGGGCTACACCTTC.

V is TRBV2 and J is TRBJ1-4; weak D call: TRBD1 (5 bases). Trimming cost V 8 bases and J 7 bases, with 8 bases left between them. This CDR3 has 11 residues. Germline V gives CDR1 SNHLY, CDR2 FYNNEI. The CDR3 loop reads CASGTVEKLFF. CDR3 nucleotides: TGTGCCAGCGGGACGGTTGAAAAACTGTTTTTT. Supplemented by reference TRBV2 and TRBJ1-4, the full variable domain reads EPEVTQTPSHQVTQMGQEVILRCVPISNHLYFYWYRQILGQKVEFLVSFYNNEISEKSEIFDDQFSVERPDGSNFTLKIRSTKLEDSAMYFCASGTVEKLFFGSGTQLSVL.

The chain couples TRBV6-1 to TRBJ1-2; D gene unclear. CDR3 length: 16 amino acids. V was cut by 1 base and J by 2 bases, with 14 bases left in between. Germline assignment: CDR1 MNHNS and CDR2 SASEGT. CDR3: CASSEGNWGRNYGYTF. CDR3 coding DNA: TGTGCCAGCAGTGAAGGTAACTGGGGTCGAAACTATGGCTACACCTTC.

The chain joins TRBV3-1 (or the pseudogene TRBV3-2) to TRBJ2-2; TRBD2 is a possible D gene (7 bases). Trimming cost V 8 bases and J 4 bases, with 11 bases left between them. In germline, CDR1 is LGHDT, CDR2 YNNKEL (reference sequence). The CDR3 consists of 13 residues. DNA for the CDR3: TGTGCCAGCGAGGGGGAGGGCACCGGGGAGCTGTTTTTT. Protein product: CASEGEGTGELFF.

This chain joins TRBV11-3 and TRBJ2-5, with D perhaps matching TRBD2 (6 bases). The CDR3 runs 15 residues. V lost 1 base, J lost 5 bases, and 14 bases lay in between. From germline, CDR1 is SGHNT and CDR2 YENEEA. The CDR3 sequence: CASSLAPPRGETQYF. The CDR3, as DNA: TGTGCCAGCAGCTTAGCCCCTCCCCGGGGGGAGACCCAGTACTTC.

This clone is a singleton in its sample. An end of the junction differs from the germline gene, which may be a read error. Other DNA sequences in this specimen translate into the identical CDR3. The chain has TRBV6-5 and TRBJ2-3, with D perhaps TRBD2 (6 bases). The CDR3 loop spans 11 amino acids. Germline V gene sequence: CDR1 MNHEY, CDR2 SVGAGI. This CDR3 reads CASHNGGTQYF. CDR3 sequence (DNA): TGCGCCAGTCACAACGGGGGAACGCAGTATTTT.

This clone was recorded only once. CDR3 DNA sequence: TGCGCCAGCAGCCAAGAAATAACAGGGGGCGCGTATGAGCAGTTCTTC. As protein: CASSQEITGGAYEQFF. V and J are TRBV4-1 and TRBJ2-1; 9 bases agree with TRBD1. Germline V gene data show CDR1 as MGHRA and CDR2 as YSYEKL. J was trimmed by 8 bases and V by 0 bases; bases with no gene match: 8. There are 16 residues in the CDR3.

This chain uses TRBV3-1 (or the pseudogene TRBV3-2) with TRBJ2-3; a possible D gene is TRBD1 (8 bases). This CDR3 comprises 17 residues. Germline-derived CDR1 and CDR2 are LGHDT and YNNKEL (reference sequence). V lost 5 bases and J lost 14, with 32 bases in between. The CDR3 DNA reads TGTGCCAGCAGCGGGTTAAACAGGGGGAGGGCTCACAGATACCGGTATTTT. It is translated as CASSGLNRGRAHRYRYF.

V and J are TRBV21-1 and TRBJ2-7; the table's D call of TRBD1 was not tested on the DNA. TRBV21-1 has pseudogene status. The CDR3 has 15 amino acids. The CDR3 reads CASSKRDRKSYEQYF. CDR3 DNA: TGTGCCAGCAGCAAGCGGGACAGGAAGAGCTACGAGCAGTACTTC.

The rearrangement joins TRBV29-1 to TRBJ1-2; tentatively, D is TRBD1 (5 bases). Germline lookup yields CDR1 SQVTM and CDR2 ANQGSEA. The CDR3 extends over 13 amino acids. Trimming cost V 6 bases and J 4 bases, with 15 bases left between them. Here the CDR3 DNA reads TGCAGCGTCGAACGGGGCGCAGTCTATGGCTACACCTTC. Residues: CSVERGAVYGYTF. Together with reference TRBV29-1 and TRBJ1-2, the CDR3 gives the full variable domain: SAVISQKPSRDICQRGTSLTIQCQVDSQVTMMFWYRQQPGQSLTLIATANQGSEATYESGFVIDKFPISRPNLTFSTLTVSNMSPEDSSIYLCSVERGAVYGYTFGSGTRLTVV.

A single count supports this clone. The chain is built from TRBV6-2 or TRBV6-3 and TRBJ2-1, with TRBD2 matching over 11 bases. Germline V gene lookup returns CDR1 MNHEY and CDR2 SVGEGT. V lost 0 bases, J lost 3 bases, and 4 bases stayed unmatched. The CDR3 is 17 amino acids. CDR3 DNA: TGTGCCAGCAGTTACTCACTAGCGGGAGTGATCTACAATGAGCAGTTCTTC. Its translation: CASSYSLAGVIYNEQFF.